These 2 T cell receptor beta chains originate from one sample sequenced in a study of T cells in Graves' hyperthyroidism and ophthalmopathy. The source material, RNA transcripts, was used to amplify TCR beta CDR3 regions. Researchers ran a first-round RT-PCR on the TCR CDR3 using the HTBI primer set. TCRdb redid the calling of the multiplex PCR reads with MiXCR, one entry per CDR3 protein. The sample has 340,000 or so distinct CDR3 sequences; about 18% are singletons. The sequencing sample was made of blood. The receptors shown here come from a woman aged 45-65 years with Graves' hyperthyroidism.

This clonotype was counted a few times. The chain employs TRBV12-3 or TRBV12-4 and TRBJ2-3, with TRBD2 as a possible D gene (7 bases). The CDR3 sequence is 16 residues long. V lost 3 bases to trimming and J lost 4 bases, with 17 bases between them. The CDR3 bases are TGTGCCAGCAGTTTGGGGAGGGGGGCCGGGGCAGATACGCAGTATTTT. Residues: CASSLGRGAGADTQYF.

About this clonotype: A much larger clone is a single base away; this may be a read error. CDR3 sequence: CASNPQGGSGEAQYF. CDR3 sequence (DNA): TGTGCCAGCAATCCACAGGGAGGATCGGGAGAGGCCCAGTACTTC. This chain links TRBV28 with TRBJ2-5, with D tentatively TRBD1 or TRBD2 (6 bases each). The CDR3 extends over 15 amino acids. Germline CDR1 and CDR2: MDHEN and SYDVKM.